This is a list of T cell receptor beta chains from one sample in a study of tumor-infiltrating lymphocytes in primary liver carcinoma. TCRdb re-called the multiplex PCR reads with MiXCR, one entry per CDR3 protein. Counted here are over 250,000 distinct CDR3 sequences, around 50% occurring once; the ten biggest clones make up about 15%. The source material was peripheral blood. These receptors were taken from a woman in her thirties with primary liver carcinoma and hepatitis B virus infection. CDR3s include the opening cysteine and the closing phenylalanine or tryptophan. A D gene is named only where the DNA matches it firmly. Size tells how often a clone was seen (once, few, many) or the class of an expanded clone, and some rows leave it out.

J	size	D	V	DNA	CDR3
TRBJ2-1	NA	TRBD2	TRBV6-6	TGTGCCAGCAGTACACTTAGCGGGAGGGGTCGGTATGAGCAGTTCTTC	CASSTLSGRGRYEQFF
TRBJ2-3	NA	TRBD2	TRBV11-2	TGTGCCAGCAGCAACTCGCAGCGACTAGCGGGAGTTGCAGATACGCAGTATTTT	CASSNSQRLAGVADTQYF
TRBJ1-4	few	NA	TRBV7-9	TGTGCCAGCAGCTTAGGGTTCCGGACGGGAGGCGAAAAACTGTTTTTT	CASSLGFRTGGEKLFF
TRBJ2-3	NA	TRBD2	TRBV28	TGTGCCAGCAGTTTATGGCGGGGGAACACAGATACGCAGTATTTT	CASSLWRGNTDTQYF
TRBJ1-2	NA	NA	TRBV12-3/TRBV12-4	TGTGCCAGCAATTTTTCGGGGAACGGCTACACCTTC	CASNFSGNGYTF
TRBJ2-6	NA	TRBD1	TRBV10-2	TGCGCCAGCAGTGAGGCAGGGGGTTATGGGGCCAACGTCCTGACTTTC	CASSEAGGYGANVLTF
TRBJ2-3	few	TRBD2	TRBV6-5	TGTGCCAGCAGTCTTGGGAGGGGTGGCGGCACAGATACGCAGTATTTT	CASSLGRGGGTDTQYF
TRBJ1-1	few	NA	TRBV5-6	TGTGCCAGCAGCCTAGTAAGCGAAGGGGTCGGAGCTTTCTTT	CASSLVSEGVGAFF
TRBJ1-5	many	NA	TRBV29-1	TGCAGCGTTGCGTGGGGTAGCAATCAGCCCCAGCATTTT	CSVAWGSNQPQHF
TRBJ1-5	NA	NA	TRBV6-2/TRBV6-3	TGTGCCAACAGTAGGATGGTCGCCCAGCATTTT	CANSRMVAQHF
TRBJ2-5	NA	NA	TRBV6-1	TGTGGAAGCCAAAGAGATACCCAGTACTTC	CGSQRDTQYF
TRBJ2-1	few	NA	TRBV12-3/TRBV12-4	TGTGCCAGCAGTTTGGAAACTAGGAGGAATGTCGAGCAGTTCTTC	CASSLETRRNVEQFF
TRBJ2-1	many	NA	TRBV11-2	TGTGCCAGCAGCTTAGTCGGAGCGAGCTCCTACAATGAGCAGTTCTTC	CASSLVGASSYNEQFF
TRBJ2-7	NA	NA	TRBV14	TGTGCCGACAGCCAACGGTACTACGAGCAGTACTTC	CADSQRYYEQYF
TRBJ2-2	NA	NA	TRBV14	TGTGCCAGCAGCTTTAGCTCCGGGGAGCTGTTTTTT	CASSFSSGELFF
TRBJ2-7	NA	TRBD2	TRBV6-2/TRBV6-3	TGTGCCAACAGTTGCGCGCCAGCGGGAGTCCCCCTTGGGGAGCAGTACTTC	CANSCAPAGVPLGEQYF
TRBJ2-7	NA	NA	TRBV12-3/TRBV12-4	TGTGCCAGCAGTTTCGGAGACGGGGAACCACACTTC	CASSFGDGEPHF
TRBJ2-3	NA	TRBD2	TRBV30	TGTGCCTGGCCTGTACTGACTAGCGGGAGAGAAACGCAGTATTTT	CAWPVLTSGRETQYF
TRBJ2-2	NA	NA	TRBV5-4	TGTGCCAGCAGCTTGGACATTTTCACCGGGGAGCTGTTTTTT	CASSLDIFTGELFF
TRBJ2-3	once	TRBD2	TRBV4-1	TGCACCAGCAGCCAAGGAGAGCCCGGGACTAACACAGATACGCAGTATTTT	CTSSQGEPGTNTDTQYF
TRBJ2-3	NA	TRBD2	TRBV11-2	TGTGCCAGCAGCCCGACGAGCGGGAGTTTGAATGCGAAGTATTTT	CASSPTSGSLNAKYF
TRBJ2-3	NA	NA	TRBV11-1	TGTGCCGGCAGCGAAGGCGGACTTAACACAGATACACAGTATTTT	CAGSEGGLNTDTQYF
TRBJ2-7	NA	NA	TRBV4-3	TGCGCCAATAGCCAAGACCAGGGTTCCTGCGAGCAGTACTTC	CANSQDQGSCEQYF
TRBJ2-1	few	TRBD2	TRBV6-5	TGTGCCAGCAGTATATTAGCGGGGAAAAACAATGAGCAGTTCTTC	CASSILAGKNNEQFF
TRBJ2-1	NA	TRBD2	TRBV4-1	TGCGCCAGCAACTCTCGGGAGGGCGGCCTCCGGGAGCAGTTCTTC	CASNSREGGLREQFF
TRBJ2-7	NA	NA	TRBV9	TGTGCCAGCAGCGTAGCTGAGGGGGGATCCTACGAGCAGTACTTC	CASSVAEGGSYEQYF
TRBJ1-5	NA	NA	TRBV28	TGTGCCAGCAGTTTTTTGGGGGATAGCAATCAGCCCCAGCATTTT	CASSFLGDSNQPQHF
TRBJ2-7	NA	TRBD1	TRBV11-2	TGTACCAGCAGCCTCTCGGGGACAGTCCAGATATACTTC	CTSSLSGTVQIYF
TRBJ2-3	many	NA	TRBV11-3	TGTGCCAGCAGCTTAAATATCTTGGGTACGCAGTATTTT	CASSLNILGTQYF
TRBJ2-6	NA	NA	TRBV11-2	TGTGCCAGTAGCCCCCCGGTTGCTTCGGGCTCTGGGGCCAACGTCCTGACTTTC	CASSPPVASGSGANVLTF
TRBJ2-2	NA	NA	TRBV5-4	TGTGCCAGCAGCTGGGGGGGCCGGGGGACCGGGGAGCTGTTTTTT	CASSWGGRGTGELFF
TRBJ1-2	once	NA	TRBV6-6	TGTGCCGGCAGTCTAGGGTGGCCCGAGTATGGCTACACCTTC	CAGSLGWPEYGYTF
TRBJ2-7	NA	TRBD1	TRBV4-3	TGCGCCAGCAGACACCTGGGACAGGGGGCGTACGAGCAGTACTTC	CASRHLGQGAYEQYF
TRBJ2-5	many	TRBD2	TRBV6-6	TGTGCCAGCAGTTACGGCGGGAGGGCAGAGAGAGAGACCCAGTACTTC	CASSYGGRAERETQYF
TRBJ1-3	NA	NA	TRBV29-1	TGCAGCGTTGACAGTGGACACGGGGGAAACACCATATATTTT	CSVDSGHGGNTIYF
TRBJ1-2	many	NA	TRBV12-3/TRBV12-4	TGTGCCAGCAGTTTGGCATCAGGGTATGGCTACACCTTC	CASSLASGYGYTF
TRBJ1-5	once	TRBD1	TRBV27	TGTGCCAGCAGTGCGTTAGACAGGGGGCGGGATCAGCCCCAGCATTTT	CASSALDRGRDQPQHF
TRBJ1-6	NA	NA	TRBV12-3/TRBV12-4	TGTGCCAGCAGTTTAGTGTTTGGGGACAATAACACCTATAATTCACCCCTCCACTTT	CASSLVFGDNNTYNSPLHF
TRBJ2-1	NA	TRBD2	TRBV12-3/TRBV12-4	TGTGCCAACAGTTTCAGGGCTAGCGGACTTGAGCAGTTCTTC	CANSFRASGLEQFF
TRBJ2-1	NA	NA	TRBV7-8	TGTACCAGCAGCCCCAGGGGCCTCACCAATGAGCAGTTCTTC	CTSSPRGLTNEQFF
TRBJ2-2	many	TRBD2	TRBV12-3/TRBV12-4	TGTGCCAGCAGTTTTGGCGGGAGTCCCACCGGGGAGCTGTTTTTT	CASSFGGSPTGELFF
TRBJ2-6	NA	TRBD1	TRBV28	TGTGCCAGCAAGGACAGGGGAGCTGGGGCCAACGTCCTGACTTTC	CASKDRGAGANVLTF
TRBJ2-3	NA	TRBD2	TRBV6-1	TGTGCCGGACGACTAGCGGGAGACCGTACGCAGTATTTT	CAGRLAGDRTQYF
TRBJ1-2	NA	NA	TRBV12-3/TRBV12-4	TGTGCCAGCAGTTATTGGGGCCGGGCACGCGGCTACACCTTC	CASSYWGRARGYTF
TRBJ2-2	NA	NA	TRBV14	TGTGCCAGCAGCCGGTCATCCAACGGGGAGCTGTTTTTT	CASSRSSNGELFF
TRBJ2-1	few	TRBD2	TRBV5-5	TGTGCCAGCAGCGCCCTTCCTAGCGGGAGGACGGGTGAGCAGTTCTTC	CASSALPSGRTGEQFF
TRBJ1-5	NA	NA	TRBV12-3/TRBV12-4	TGTGCCAGCACCTCATCGGCGAGCAATCAGCCCCAGCATTTT	CASTSSASNQPQHF
TRBJ2-3	many	NA	TRBV29-1	TGCAGCGTCGAGACGGCAGATACGCAGTATTTT	CSVETADTQYF
TRBJ1-1	NA	NA	TRBV6-2/TRBV6-3	TGTGCCAGCAGTTACCGGGTTTCGCACACTGAAACTTTCTTT	CASSYRVSHTETFF
TRBJ2-7	once	NA	TRBV11-3	TGTGCCAGCAACTATATGGGGAGGTTGGGCTACGAGCAGTATTTC	CASNYMGRLGYEQYF
TRBJ2-1	NA	NA	TRBV12-3/TRBV12-4	TGTACCAGCGGCCTGTCCGGGATTAGCGGACTTGAGCAGTTCTTC	CTSGLSGISGLEQFF
TRBJ2-5	once	TRBD2	TRBV11-2	TGTACCAGCAGCTTGGCGGGAGTTGAAGAGACCCAGTACTTC	CTSSLAGVEETQYF
TRBJ1-1	NA	NA	TRBV5-1	TGCGCCAGCAGCTTAACCGCCGATGAAGCTTTCTTT	CASSLTADEAFF
TRBJ2-4	many	TRBD2	TRBV4-3	TGCGCCAGCAGCCAAGATGATGCAGGGAGGGGCATTCAGTACTTC	CASSQDDAGRGIQYF
TRBJ2-7	NA	NA	TRBV4-3	TGCGCCAGCAGCCGAGATCGATGGACATGGCGGGAGCAGTACTTC	CASSRDRWTWREQYF
TRBJ2-1	NA	NA	TRBV11-2	TGTGCCAGTAGCCAAGACAGCTTCGCTTACAGTGAGCAGTTCTTC	CASSQDSFAYSEQFF
TRBJ2-3	NA	TRBD1	TRBV4-2	TGTGCCAGCTGCCAAGATGCGGGACAGGGCACAGATACGCAGTATTTT	CASCQDAGQGTDTQYF
TRBJ2-1	NA	NA	TRBV29-1	TGCAGCGTTGTGCAGATCTCCTACAATGAGCAGTTCTTC	CSVVQISYNEQFF
TRBJ2-3	few	TRBD2	TRBV6-1	TGTGCCAGCAGTGACCCCATGGAGACTAGCGGAATCACAGATACGCAGTATTTT	CASSDPMETSGITDTQYF
TRBJ1-5	many	NA	TRBV12-3/TRBV12-4	TGTGCCAGCTCTACGGGGGGCCGTTATAGCAATCAGCCCCAGCATTTT	CASSTGGRYSNQPQHF